Listed below are T cell receptor beta chains from one sample, sequenced in a study of cytotoxic CD8 clonotypes in ibrutinib-treated CLL. Assay: immunoSEQ multiplex PCR; the TCRdb copy retains only in-frame clones and omits some. The sample holds 250,000 to 350,000 clones, approximately 76% seen once. This material consisted of PBMCs, taken at disease progression, from a patient treated with ibrutinib. The origin of the receptors is a human donor with chronic lymphocytic leukemia. Both conserved end residues are trimmed from each CDR3. Each record gives: J gene, V gene, CDR3 protein.

J: TRBJ1-5; V: TRBV18; CDR3: ASSGGVDQPQH
J: TRBJ2-5; V: TRBV6-6; CDR3: ASSYSRIVQETQY
J: TRBJ2-1; V: TRBV4-1; CDR3: ASSQDLGQFDEQF
J: TRBJ2-1; V: TRBV6-1; CDR3: ASSEFYPGEQF
J: TRBJ2-3; V: TRBV7-8; CDR3: ASSQREGLADTQY
J: TRBJ2-7; V: TRBV9; CDR3: ASSVTARILPYEQY
J: TRBJ1-4; V: TRBV29-1; CDR3: SVEGVGGRLF
J: TRBJ2-3; V: TRBV20-1; CDR3: SAKITDTQY
J: TRBJ1-3; V: TRBV6-4; CDR3: ASSDVRTGFSGNTIY
J: TRBJ2-1; V: TRBV5-1; CDR3: ASSREGTSGNNEQF
J: TRBJ1-2; V: TRBV14; CDR3: ASSDGQGYGYT
J: TRBJ1-5; V: TRBV2; CDR3: ASSPPGKRSNQPQH
J: TRBJ2-7; V: TRBV11-2; CDR3: ASGLQAGIAEQY
J: TRBJ2-3; V: TRBV15; CDR3: ATSTGGPDTQY
J: TRBJ2-2; V: TRBV5-1; CDR3: ASSLALGLRFNTGELF
J: TRBJ2-2; V: TRBV7-8; CDR3: ASSSGTGTGELF
J: TRBJ2-7; V: TRBV5-1; CDR3: ASSLEVLGQSGEQY
J: TRBJ2-5; V: TRBV7-2; CDR3: ASVPSIETQY